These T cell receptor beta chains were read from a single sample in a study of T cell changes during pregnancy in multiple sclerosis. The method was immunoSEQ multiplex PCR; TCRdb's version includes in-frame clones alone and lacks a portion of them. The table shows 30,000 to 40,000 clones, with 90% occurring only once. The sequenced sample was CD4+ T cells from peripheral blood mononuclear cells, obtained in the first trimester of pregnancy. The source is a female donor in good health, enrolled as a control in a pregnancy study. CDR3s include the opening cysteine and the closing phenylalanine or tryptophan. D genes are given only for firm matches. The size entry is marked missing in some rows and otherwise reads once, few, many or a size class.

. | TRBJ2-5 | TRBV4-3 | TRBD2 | CASSQGAWGGETQYF | TGCGCCAGCAGCCAAGGGGCCTGGGGGGGGGAGACCCAGTACTTC
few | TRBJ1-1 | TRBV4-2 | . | CASSQVRARMNTEAFF | TGTGCCAGCAGCCAAGTGAGGGCACGGATGAACACTGAAGCTTTCTTT
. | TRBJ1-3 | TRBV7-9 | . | CASSLLGRSGNTIYF | TGTGCCAGCAGCTTATTGGGCAGATCTGGAAACACCATATATTTT
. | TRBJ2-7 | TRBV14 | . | CASSQVRGGADEQYF | TGTGCCAGCAGCCAAGTACGCGGCGGGGCGGACGAGCAGTACTTC
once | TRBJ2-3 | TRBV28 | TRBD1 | CASRPTGTATDTQYF | TGTGCCAGCAGACCGACCGGGACAGCCACAGATACGCAGTATTTT
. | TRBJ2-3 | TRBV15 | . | CATSRVMWASTDTQYF | TGTGCCACCAGCAGAGTTATGTGGGCGAGCACAGATACGCAGTATTTT
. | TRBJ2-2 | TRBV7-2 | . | CASSRSPGGFNTGELFF | TGTGCCAGCAGCCGGTCTCCGGGGGGCTTCAACACCGGGGAGCTGTTTTTT
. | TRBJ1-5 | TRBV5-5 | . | CASSFAGGNNQPQHF | TGTGCCAGCAGCTTCGCGGGGGGGAACAATCAGCCCCAGCATTTT
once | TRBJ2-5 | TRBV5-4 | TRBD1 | CASSGRTGSQETQYF | TGTGCCAGCAGCGGAAGGACAGGCTCACAAGAGACCCAGTACTTC
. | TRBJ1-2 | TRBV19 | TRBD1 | CASSIGTEYGYTF | TGTGCCAGTAGTATCGGGACAGAATATGGCTACACCTTC
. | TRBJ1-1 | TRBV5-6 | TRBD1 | CASSPSPGQASLRTEAFF | TGTGCCAGCAGCCCGAGTCCGGGACAGGCATCGCTGCGCACTGAAGCTTTCTTT
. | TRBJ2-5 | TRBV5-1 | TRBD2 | CASSNPGGAQETQYF | TGCGCCAGCAGCAATCCCGGGGGGGCCCAAGAGACCCAGTACTTC
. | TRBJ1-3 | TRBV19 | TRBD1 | CASTRGQGNTIYF | TGTGCCAGTACCCGCGGACAGGGGAACACCATATATTTT
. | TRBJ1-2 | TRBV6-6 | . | CASSSIQVLAGYTF | TGTGCCAGCAGCTCAATACAGGTTTTAGCTGGCTACACCTTC
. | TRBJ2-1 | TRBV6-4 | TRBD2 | CASSTSGGAGEQFF | TGTGCCAGCAGTACTAGCGGGGGGGCGGGTGAGCAGTTCTTC
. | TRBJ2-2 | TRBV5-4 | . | CASSPTPARTGELFF | TGTGCCAGCAGCCCTACGCCTGCTAGGACCGGGGAGCTGTTTTTT
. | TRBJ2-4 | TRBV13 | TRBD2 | CASSFDSGGQNIQYF | TGTGCCAGCAGCTTTGACAGCGGGGGTCAAAACATTCAGTACTTC
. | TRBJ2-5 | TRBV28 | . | CASGTRPQETQYF | TGTGCCAGCGGTACTCGCCCCCAAGAGACCCAGTACTTC
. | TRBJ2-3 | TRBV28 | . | CASSLTAGIDTQYF | TGTGCCAGCAGTTTAACAGCCGGGATAGATACGCAGTATTTT
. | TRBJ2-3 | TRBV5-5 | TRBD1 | CASSPSRGITDTQYF | TGTGCCAGCAGCCCCTCCAGGGGGATCACAGATACGCAGTATTTT
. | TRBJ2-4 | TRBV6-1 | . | CASTSAQPRNIQYF | TGTGCCAGCACGAGTGCACAGCCCCGGAACATTCAGTACTTC
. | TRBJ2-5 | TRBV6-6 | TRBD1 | CASSYGTGSETQYF | TGTGCCAGCAGTTACGGGACAGGGAGTGAGACCCAGTACTTC
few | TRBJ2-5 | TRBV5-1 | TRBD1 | CASTENIMGQGETQYF | TGCGCCAGCACTGAGAACATCATGGGACAGGGGGAGACCCAGTACTTC
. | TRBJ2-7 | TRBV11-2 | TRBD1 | CASSLAPGQASYEQYF | TGTGCCAGCAGCTTGGCCCCGGGACAGGCCTCCTACGAGCAGTACTTC
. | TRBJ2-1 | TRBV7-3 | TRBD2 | CASSVGTSGGVQQFF | TGTGCCAGCAGCGTCGGGACTAGCGGGGGGGTCCAGCAGTTCTTC
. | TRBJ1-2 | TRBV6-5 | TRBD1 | CASRGQRGFFYGYTF | TGTGCCAGCAGGGGACAGAGAGGATTCTTTTATGGCTACACCTTC
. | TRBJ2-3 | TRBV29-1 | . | CSVRGGGDTQYF | TGCAGCGTTCGCGGGGGCGGGGATACGCAGTATTTT
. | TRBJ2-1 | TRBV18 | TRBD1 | CASSPGQNEQFF | TGTGCCAGCTCACCGGGACAGAATGAGCAGTTCTTC
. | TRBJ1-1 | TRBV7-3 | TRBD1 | CASSSQGANTEAFF | TGTGCCAGCAGCTCTCAGGGGGCGAACACTGAAGCTTTCTTT
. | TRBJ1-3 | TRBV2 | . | CASSGSGYGNTIYF | TGTGCCAGCAGCGGCAGCGGTTATGGAAACACCATATATTTT
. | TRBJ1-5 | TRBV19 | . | CASSIGRAGNQPQHF | TGTGCCAGTAGTATAGGGAGGGCTGGGAATCAGCCCCAGCATTTT
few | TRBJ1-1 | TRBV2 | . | CASREGTFGEAFF | TGTGCCAGCCGGGAGGGAACGTTTGGTGAAGCTTTCTTT
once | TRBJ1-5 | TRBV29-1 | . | CSVEYGANQPQHF | TGCAGCGTTGAGTACGGTGCCAATCAGCCCCAGCATTTT
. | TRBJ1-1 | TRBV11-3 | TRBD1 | CASSLRQGYEAFF | TGTGCCAGCAGCTTACGACAGGGGTATGAAGCTTTCTTT
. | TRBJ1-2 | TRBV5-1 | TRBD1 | CASSPLTGGMLGVSDGYTF | TGCGCCAGCAGCCCCTTGACAGGGGGGATGTTAGGCGTATCCGATGGCTACACCTTC
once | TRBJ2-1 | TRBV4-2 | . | CASSPLAGYNEQFF | TGTGCCAGCAGCCCTCTGGCGGGGTACAATGAGCAGTTCTTC
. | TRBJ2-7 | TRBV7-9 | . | CASSPSETYEQYF | TGTGCCAGCAGCCCGAGCGAGACCTACGAGCAGTACTTC
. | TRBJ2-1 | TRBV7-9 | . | CASSPEDLSDEQFF | TGTGCCAGCAGCCCGGAGGACCTATCTGATGAGCAGTTCTTC
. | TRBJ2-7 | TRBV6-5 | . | CASRQTWGGATEQYF | TGTGCCAGCAGGCAGACTTGGGGGGGGGCCACCGAGCAGTACTTC
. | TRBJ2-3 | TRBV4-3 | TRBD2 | CASSQGAGGYLSTDTQYF | TGCGCCAGCAGCCAAGGAGCGGGGGGTTACTTGAGCACAGATACGCAGTATTTT
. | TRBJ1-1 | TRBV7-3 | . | CASSLMGPGMNTEAFF | TGTGCCAGCAGCCTAATGGGTCCAGGAATGAACACTGAAGCTTTCTTT
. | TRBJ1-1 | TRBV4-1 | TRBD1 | CASSQGTVTKAFF | TGCGCCAGCAGCCAGGGGACAGTCACTAAAGCTTTCTTT
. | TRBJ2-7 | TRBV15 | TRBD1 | CATSPRQGGGEQYF | TGTGCCACCAGCCCCCGACAGGGGGGAGGCGAGCAGTACTTC
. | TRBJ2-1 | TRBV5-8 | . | CASSLEGGPPRNEQFF | TGTGCCAGCAGCTTGGAGGGGGGGCCCCCGAGGAATGAGCAGTTCTTC